This entry is about one T cell receptor (beta chain). Vbeta (60) and Jbeta (13) primers were used in the PCR. Generated by immunoSEQ multiplex PCR, the TCRdb table keeps only in-frame clones and is missing some. This sample has approximately 170,000 clones; around 80% occur once, and the top ten carry roughly 4.5%. Germline V gene lookup returns CDR1 MDHEN and CDR2 SYDVKM. Trimming removed 6 bases from V and 5 bases from J; junction bases left unmatched: 9. The CDR3 length is 15 residues. This specimen comes from a study of cytomegalovirus exposure and HLA in healthy donors. The chain links TRBV28 to TRBJ1-2; the match to TRBD1 covers 10 bases. Sequencing input: PBMCs. This TCR was recovered from a woman aged 45 to 65 in good health and CMV-seropositive. The CDR3: CASRQGGQGPYGYTF. Written as DNA, the CDR3 is TGTGCCAGCAGGCAGGGGGGACAGGGGCCTTATGGCTACACCTTC.